A single sample is the source of the 26 T cell receptor beta chains below, sequenced in a study of blood T cell repertoires in COVID-19. The repertoire was sequenced with immunoSEQ multiplex PCR; TCRdb's copy has only in-frame clones and lacks some. The sample includes roughly 100,000 clones, roughly 84% of them seen just once. Sequencing was carried out using peripheral blood. All receptors come from a human donor in a cohort sampled during active or convalescent COVID-19.

The chain recombines TRBV6-5 with TRBJ1-5; 8 bases align to TRBD1. The CDR3 contains 14 residues. Germline CDR1 and CDR2: MNHEY and SVGAGI. The ends lost 5 bases at V and 5 bases at J; junction bases unmatched: 5. CDR3 DNA: TGTGCCAGCAGTAGGACAGGGACGGATCAGCCCCAGCATTTT. It yields the protein CASSRTGTDQPQHF.

The chain is built from TRBV7-2 and TRBJ1-1, with 12 bases fitting TRBD1. Germline loops: CDR1 SGHTA, CDR2 FQGNSA. The CDR3 spans 17 residues. The trim removed 2 bases at V and 5 bases at J, leaving 9 bases unmatched. Here the CDR3 DNA reads TGTGCCAGCAGCTTAAGGGACAGGGGGCGGCGAGAGACTGAAGCTTTCTTT. Its translation is CASSLRDRGRRETEAFF.

This chain uses TRBV10-3 with TRBJ2-7; the match to TRBD1 covers 7 bases. Per the germline V gene, CDR1 is ENHRY and CDR2 is SYGVKD. The CDR3 is 15 residues long. J was trimmed by 0 bases and V by 8 bases; bases with no gene match: 10. The CDR3 nucleotides are TGTGCCATCGCCCCGGTGGGACAGAGCTCCTACGAGCAGTACTTC. It translates to CAIAPVGQSSYEQYF.

In DNA, the CDR3 is TGTGCCAGCAGGACAGGGGAAGTCTCTCAGCCCCAGCATTTT. Its protein product is CASRTGEVSQPQHF. The rearrangement uses TRBV28 and TRBJ1-5, with TRBD1 identical over 8 bases. This CDR3 is 14 amino acids long. Germline CDR1 is MDHEN and CDR2 is SYDVKM. V shed 6 bases, J shed 6 bases, and the junction held 7 bases outside the gene matches.

The rearrangement links TRBV4-1 to TRBJ2-3, with 10 bases lining up with TRBD1. CDR1 and CDR2 (germline): MGHRA, YSYEKL. The CDR3 consists of 17 residues. V shed 1 base, J shed 2 bases, and the junction held 6 bases outside the gene matches. The CDR3 here is CASSQARGTGVTDTQYF. The CDR3 DNA reads TGCGCCAGCAGCCAAGCTCGGGGGACAGGGGTCACAGATACGCAGTATTTT.

The chain joins TRBV2 to TRBJ1-2; tentatively, D is TRBD1 (6 bases). Germline CDR1 and CDR2: SNHLY and FYNNEI. CDR3 length: 11 residues. V shed 5 bases and J shed 8 bases, with 9 bases lying between them. The CDR3 spells CASSTGSGYTF. CDR3 DNA: TGTGCCAGCAGTACAGGGTCGGGCTACACCTTC.

On this clone: The germline gene is not matched at one end of the junction; a read error may be the cause. The chain couples TRBV28 to TRBJ2-7; TRBD1 aligns across 12 bases. From germline, CDR1 is MDHEN and CDR2 SYDVKM. CDR3 length: 16 amino acids. The CDR3 protein is CANSSLGQGATYEQYF. The CDR3 nucleotides are TGTGCCAACAGTTCCCTGGGACAGGGGGCAACCTACGAGCAGTACTTC.

V and J are TRBV6-6 and TRBJ1-1, with TRBD1 matching 7 bases. This CDR3 contains 16 residues. Germline-derived CDR1 and CDR2 are MNHNY and SVGAGI (reference sequence). J gave up 2 bases and V 0 bases, and 6 bases lay outside the gene matches. The CDR3, as DNA: TGTGCCAGCAGTTACTCTAGAGGGGGCAGTAACACTGAAGCTTTCTTT. Its protein product is CASSYSRGGSNTEAFF.

The CDR3 sequence: CASSNYRANYGYTF. The CDR3 coding sequence is TGTGCCAGCAGCAATTACAGGGCGAACTATGGCTACACCTTC. V is TRBV7-2 and J is TRBJ1-2, with D possibly being TRBD1 (6 bases). The germline V and J ends were trimmed by 5 bases and 2 bases, with 12 bases remaining between them. The germline gives CDR1 SGHTA, CDR2 FQGNSA. There are 14 residues in the CDR3.

V is TRBV5-4 and J is TRBJ2-3, with a possible D match to TRBD1 (5 bases). The V end lost 2 bases, the J end lost 2 bases, and 9 bases lay between the germline ends. The length of the CDR3 is 14 residues. Looked up from germline, CDR1 is SGHNT and CDR2 is YYREEE (reference sequence). This CDR3 reads CASSFDRNTDTQYF. CDR3 bases: TGTGCCAGCAGCTTCGACAGAAACACAGATACGCAGTATTTT.

The chain has TRBV3-1 (or the pseudogene TRBV3-2) and TRBJ1-2, with 9 nucleotides matching TRBD1. The CDR3 has 19 residues. Trimming at V came to 4 bases and at J to 2 bases, leaving 17 bases not matched to a gene. Germline V gene data show CDR1 as LGHDT and CDR2 as YNNKEL (reference sequence). CDR3 sequence: CASSRVTPGQGIGNYGYTF. DNA of the CDR3: TGTGCCAGCAGCCGAGTCACACCGGGACAGGGTATTGGAAACTATGGCTACACCTTC.

With respect to this clone: An end of the junction differs from the germline gene, which may be a read error. The rearrangement joins TRBV2 to TRBJ1-4; no reliable D call. Germline V gives CDR1 SNHLY, CDR2 FYNNEI. The CDR3 covers 12 residues. CDR3 sequence reads: CASSETYEKLFF. The CDR3 DNA reads as TGTGCCAGCAGTGAAACTTATGAAAAACTGTTTTTT.

This clone was seen a handful of times. The chain couples TRBV7-2 to TRBJ2-7, with D possibly TRBD1 on 6 matching bases. Trimming removed 1 base from V and 3 bases from J, with 7 bases in between. This CDR3 is 13 amino acids long. Germline-derived CDR1 and CDR2 are SGHTA and FQGNSA. CDR3 in amino acids: CASSLEQGYEQYF. CDR3 sequence (DNA): TGTGCCAGCAGCTTAGAACAGGGCTACGAGCAGTACTTC. The complete variable domain, with remaining parts taken from reference TRBV7-2 and TRBJ2-7, reads GAGVSQSPSNKVTEKGKDVELRCDPISGHTALYWYRQSLGQGLEFLIYFQGNSAPDKSGLPSDRFSAERTGGSVSTLTIQRTQQEDSAVYLCASSLEQGYEQYFGPGTRLTVT.

The chain recombines TRBV19 with TRBJ1-5, with no clear D. In germline, CDR1 is LNHDA, CDR2 SQIVND (reference sequence). This CDR3 has 15 amino acids. Trimming took off 3 bases at V and 1 base at J, with 10 bases between the two ends. The CDR3 sequence is CASSISAGSNQPQHF. The CDR3 bases are TGTGCCAGTAGTATTTCGGCGGGGAGCAATCAGCCCCAGCATTTT.

The genes are TRBV4-1 and TRBJ1-5; tentatively, D is TRBD1 (6 bases). V lost 0 bases, J lost 5 bases, and 14 bases lay in between. The CDR3 is 16 amino acids. Per germline, CDR1 MGHRA and CDR2 YSYEKL. The CDR3 DNA follows: TGCGCCAGCAGCCAAGAAGTCTACAGGGTAGATCAGCCCCAGCATTTT. This codes for CASSQEVYRVDQPQHF.

The chain is built from TRBV7-2 and TRBJ1-4, with D unresolved. Trimming shortened V by 1 base and J by 7 bases, and 7 bases separated the two germline ends. CDR1 is SGHTA and CDR2 is FQGNSA in the germline V gene. CDR3 length: 13 residues. This CDR3 is CASSLVSGEKLFF. The CDR3 DNA is TGTGCCAGCAGCTTAGTATCGGGTGAAAAACTGTTTTTT.

This clone was picked up a small number of times. The chain recombines TRBV4-1 with TRBJ1-1, with 9 bases that match TRBD1. Germline CDR1 is MGHRA and CDR2 is YSYEKL. The CDR3 consists of 14 residues. Germline trimming cut 6 bases from V and 5 bases from J; bases unmatched to any gene: 7. DNA for the CDR3: TGCGCCAGCAGATCAACAGGGGGCAGGACTGAAGCTTTCTTT. This sequence encodes CASRSTGGRTEAFF.

This rearrangement joins TRBV9 to TRBJ1-5; D not certain. Germline V gene data show CDR1 as SGDLS and CDR2 as YYNGEE. This CDR3 region has 14 residues. Trimming took 0 bases from V and 1 from J, leaving 5 bases between them. The CDR3 reads CASSVGVSNQPQHF. The CDR3 bases are TGTGCCAGCAGCGTAGGCGTAAGCAATCAGCCCCAGCATTTT.

This clone was seen only once. This chain links TRBV11-3 with TRBJ2-3, with TRBD2 as a possible D gene (7 bases). The CDR3 consists of 17 residues. The V gene's germline CDR1 is SGHNT and CDR2 YENEEA. Trimming took 4 bases from V and 0 from J, leaving 17 bases between them. The CDR3 is CASSSNRGGPSTDTQYF. The CDR3 DNA is TGTGCCAGCAGCTCGAATAGGGGGGGGCCGAGCACAGATACGCAGTATTTT.

This chain uses TRBV11-2 with TRBJ2-3; tentatively, D is TRBD1 (5 bases). The CDR3 has 13 residues. V was shortened by 1 base and J by 11 bases, with 13 bases between the two germline ends. CDR1 and CDR2 (germline): SGHAT, FQNNGV. The DNA for the CDR3 is TGTGCCAGCAGCTTAGGGGGCAGGTGGCAGCAGTATTTT. Translation: CASSLGGRWQQYF.

As regards this clone: Other DNA sequences in this specimen translate into the identical CDR3. This chain links TRBV6-5 with TRBJ1-1; possible D gene TRBD1, 6 bases. Germline V gives CDR1 MNHEY, CDR2 SVGAGI. V was clipped by 5 bases and J by 1 base, with 8 bases between them. This CDR3 has 13 residues. The CDR3 loop reads CASSRTENTEAFF. CDR3 in DNA: TGTGCCAGCAGTCGGACAGAGAACACTGAAGCTTTCTTT.

The chain is built from TRBV29-1 and TRBJ2-7; no firm D call. Germline V gives CDR1 SQVTM, CDR2 ANQGSEA. The CDR3 length is 11 residues. V gave up 3 bases and J gave up 3 bases, with 6 bases separating them. The CDR3, as DNA: TGCAGCGTTGAGGCCAGCTACGAGCAGTACTTC. Its protein product is CSVEASYEQYF.

The J gene is TRBJ2-3, the V gene TRBV5-1, with TRBD2 matching over 8 bases. J gave up 10 bases and V 0 bases, and 13 bases lay outside the gene matches. Germline loops: CDR1 SGHRS, CDR2 YFSETQ. The CDR3 length is 16 residues. The CDR3 DNA follows: TGCGCCAGCAGCTTGGGGGTAGCGGGGAGCGGAGGGGCGCAGTATTTT. Its translation: CASSLGVAGSGGAQYF.

This clone was detected once. The chain has TRBV2 and TRBJ1-6, with 11 bases aligning to TRBD1. CDR1 is SNHLY, CDR2 FYNNEI, per germline. The length of the CDR3 is 13 residues. The V segment lost 8 bases and the J segment 9 bases; nucleotides outside the gene matches: 3. The CDR3 coding sequence is TGTGCCAGCGGGACAGGGGGGCTTTCACCCCTCCACTTT. This encodes CASGTGGLSPLHF.

The CDR3: CASSIDPLTMNTEAFF. CDR3 DNA: TGTGCCAGTAGTATAGATCCGCTGACTATGAACACTGAAGCTTTCTTT. The gene calls are TRBV19 and TRBJ1-1, with D unclear. Trimming took off 0 bases at V and 0 bases at J, with 11 bases between the two ends. The CDR3 loop spans 16 amino acids. Germline CDR1 is LNHDA and CDR2 is SQIVND (reference sequence).

This clone was counted many times. The rearrangement links TRBV20-1 to TRBJ1-2; no firm D call. The CDR3 is 11 amino acids. V was cut by 5 bases and J by 2 bases, with 6 bases left in between. Germline V gene sequence: CDR1 DFQATT, CDR2 SNEGSKA (reference sequence). CDR3 amino acids: CSAGPNYGYTF. The CDR3 DNA is TGCAGTGCTGGCCCCAACTATGGCTACACCTTC.